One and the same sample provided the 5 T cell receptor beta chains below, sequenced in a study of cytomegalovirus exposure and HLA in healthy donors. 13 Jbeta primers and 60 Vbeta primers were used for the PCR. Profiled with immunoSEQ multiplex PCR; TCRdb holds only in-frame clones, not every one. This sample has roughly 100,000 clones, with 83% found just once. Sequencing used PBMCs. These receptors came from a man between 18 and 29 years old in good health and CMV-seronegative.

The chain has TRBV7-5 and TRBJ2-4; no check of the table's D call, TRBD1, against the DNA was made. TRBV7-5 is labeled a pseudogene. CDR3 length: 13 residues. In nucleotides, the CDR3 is TGTGCCAGCAGCTTAGCAGGGGGAAACATTCAGTACTTC. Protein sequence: CASSLAGGNIQYF.

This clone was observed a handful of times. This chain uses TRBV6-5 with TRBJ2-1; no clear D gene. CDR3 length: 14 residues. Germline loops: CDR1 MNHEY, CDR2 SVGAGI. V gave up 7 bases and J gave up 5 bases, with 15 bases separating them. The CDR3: CASTPLGSHNEQFF. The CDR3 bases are TGTGCCAGCACCCCTCTAGGCAGTCACAATGAGCAGTTCTTC.

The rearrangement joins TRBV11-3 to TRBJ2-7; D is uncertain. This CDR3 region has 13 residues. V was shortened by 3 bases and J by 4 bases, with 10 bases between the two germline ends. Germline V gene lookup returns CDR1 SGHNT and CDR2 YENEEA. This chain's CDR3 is CASSFSTGYEQYF. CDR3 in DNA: TGTGCCAGCAGCTTTTCAACGGGTTACGAGCAGTACTTC. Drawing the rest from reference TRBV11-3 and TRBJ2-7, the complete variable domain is EAGVVQSPRYKIIEKKQPVAFWCNPISGHNTLYWYLQNLGQGPELLIRYENEEAVDDSQLPKDRFSAERLKGVDSTLKIQPAELGDSAVYLCASSFSTGYEQYFGPGTRLTVT.

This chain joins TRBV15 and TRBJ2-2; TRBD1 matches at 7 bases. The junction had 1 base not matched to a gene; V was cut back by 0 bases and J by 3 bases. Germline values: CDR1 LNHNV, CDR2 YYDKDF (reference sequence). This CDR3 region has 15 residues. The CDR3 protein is CATSRDGQDTGELFF. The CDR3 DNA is TGTGCCACCAGCAGAGATGGACAGGACACCGGGGAGCTGTTTTTT.

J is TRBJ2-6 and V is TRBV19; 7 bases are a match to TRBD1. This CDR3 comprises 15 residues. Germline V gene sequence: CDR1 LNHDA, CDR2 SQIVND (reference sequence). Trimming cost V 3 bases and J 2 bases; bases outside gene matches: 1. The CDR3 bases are TGTGCCAGTAGTATCGACAGGGCTGGGGCCAACGTCCTGACTTTC. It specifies CASSIDRAGANVLTF.